A single sample is the source of the 28 T cell receptor beta chains below, sequenced in a study of OX40 agonist ivuxolimab in advanced cancers. Only in-frame clones appear in the TCRdb table, and some are missing; sequencing was by immunoSEQ multiplex PCR. The sample consists of 25,000 to 35,000 clones, around 84% of them appearing once. Sequences were derived from CD4+ or CD8+ T cells sorted from blood, sampled in a trial of the OX40 agonist ivuxolimab. These receptors were obtained from an adult with an advanced solid tumor such as melanoma, head and neck, liver or kidney cancer.

This chain connects TRBV6-4 to TRBJ2-2; D might be TRBD1 (6 bases). CDR3 length: 14 amino acids. V was clipped by 6 bases and J by 2 bases, with 10 bases between them. Germline V lookup: CDR1 MRHNA, CDR2 SNTAGT. The CDR3 sequence: CASSLGTNTGELFF. CDR3 DNA sequence: TGTGCCAGCAGCTTGGGGACAAACACCGGGGAGCTGTTTTTT.

Sample share makes this clone large. The CDR3 DNA reads as TGTGCCAGCAGTTTGAAGGGGGTCTATGCAGATACGCAGTATTTT. Its translation: CASSLKGVYADTQYF. This chain links TRBV28 with TRBJ2-3, with TRBD1 as a possible D gene (6 bases). V lost 3 bases to trimming and J lost 4 bases, with 14 bases between them. Germline loops: CDR1 MDHEN, CDR2 SYDVKM. This CDR3 contains 15 residues. Looking up the rest from reference TRBV28 and TRBJ2-3 gives the full variable domain: DVKVTQSSRYLVKRTGEKVFLECVQDMDHENMFWYRQDPGLGLRLIYFSYDVKMKEKGDIPEGYSVSREKKERFSLILESASTNQTSMYLCASSLKGVYADTQYFGPGTRLTVL.

This clone was picked up one time. J is TRBJ1-4 and V is TRBV7-9; D is unclear. This CDR3 comprises 12 residues. Per germline, CDR1 SEHNR and CDR2 FQNEAQ (reference sequence). The germline V and J ends were trimmed by 3 bases and 6 bases, with 5 bases remaining between them. CDR3 protein: CASSFIDEKLFF. The CDR3 DNA sequence: TGTGCCAGCAGCTTTATAGATGAAAAACTGTTTTTT.

This chain connects TRBV7-9 to TRBJ2-7; D gene unclear. This CDR3 is built from 11 residues. The germline gives CDR1 SEHNR, CDR2 FQNEAQ (reference sequence). The V end lost 6 bases, the J end lost 3 bases, and 6 bases lay between the germline ends. CDR3 nucleotide sequence: TGTGCCAGCAGTCCGGGCTACGAGCAGTACTTC. Amino acid sequence: CASSPGYEQYF.

The chain is built from TRBV9 and TRBJ1-2; no definite D call. CDR3 length equals 10 residues. Germline CDR1 and CDR2: SGDLS and YYNGEE. With 4 bases removed from V and 2 bases from J, the gap between germline ends came to 0 bases. The CDR3 nucleotides are TGTGCCAGCAGCAACTATGGCTACACCTTC. This codes for CASSNYGYTF.

A few counts support this clone. V and J are TRBV6-5 and TRBJ2-1, with 11 bases lining up with TRBD1. After removal of 4 bases from V and 8 bases from J, the junction contained 4 bases not matched to a gene. CDR1 is MNHEY and CDR2 is SVGAGI in the germline V gene. CDR3 size: 14 residues. The CDR3, as DNA: TGTGCCAGCAGTTTCGGGACAGGGGGGTATGAGCAGTTCTTC. Protein sequence: CASSFGTGGYEQFF.

The chain links TRBV27 to TRBJ2-7, with D uncertain. The V end was cut by 6 bases, the J end by 0 bases, with 12 bases between. The length of the CDR3 is 14 residues. Germline lookup yields CDR1 MNHEY and CDR2 SMNVEV (reference sequence). CDR3 amino acids: CASSPFGISYEQYF. Here the CDR3 DNA reads TGTGCCAGCAGCCCCTTCGGCATCTCCTACGAGCAGTACTTC.

For the CDR3, the DNA is TGCAGCGTCGCGGCCAGGACGTCCTACGAGCAGTACTTC. As protein: CSVAARTSYEQYF. The chain joins TRBV29-1 to TRBJ2-7; no definite D call. V was shortened by 6 bases and J by 1 base, with 13 bases between the two germline ends. CDR1 SQVTM and CDR2 ANQGSEA come from the germline V gene. The CDR3 contains 13 residues.

The J gene is TRBJ1-5, the V gene TRBV28, with D unclear. Trimming took off 2 bases at V and 4 bases at J, with 9 bases between the two ends. Per germline, CDR1 MDHEN and CDR2 SYDVKM. This CDR3 spans 14 amino acids. In DNA form, the CDR3 reads TGTGCCAGCAGTTTAGGGAGAGAAAATCAGCCCCAGCATTTT. Translation: CASSLGRENQPQHF.

The genes are TRBV11-1 and TRBJ2-3; perhaps D is TRBD1 or TRBD2 (6 bases each). V lost 1 base and J lost 6, with 14 bases in between. The CDR3 runs 15 residues. Germline assignment: CDR1 SGHAT and CDR2 FQDESV (reference sequence). CDR3 loop: CASSLVGGASDTQYF. For the CDR3, the DNA is TGTGCCAGCAGCTTAGTGGGGGGCGCTTCGGATACGCAGTATTTT.

The J gene is TRBJ2-1, the V gene TRBV27, with TRBD2 identical over 7 bases. Unmatched junction bases numbered 11, after V lost 0 bases and J lost 6 bases. This CDR3 region has 17 residues. Germline V gene sequence: CDR1 MNHEY, CDR2 SMNVEV (reference sequence). The CDR3 reads CASSLSRASGPFNEQFF. The CDR3 DNA reads TGTGCCAGCAGTTTATCACGAGCTAGCGGACCTTTCAATGAGCAGTTCTTC.

The chain uses TRBV7-2 and TRBJ1-5, with 11 bases that match TRBD1. The CDR3 is made up of 15 amino acids. CDR1 is SGHTA, CDR2 FQGNSA, per germline. V was clipped by 0 bases and J by 5 bases; unmatched bases: 0. CDR3 region: CASSLAGQGDQPQHF. CDR3 nucleotide sequence: TGTGCCAGCAGCTTAGCGGGACAGGGGGATCAGCCCCAGCATTTT.

The V call is TRBV4-1, the J call TRBJ2-7, with TRBD2 matching 7 bases. J lost 7 bases, V lost 0 bases, and 9 bases had no gene match. This CDR3 has 15 residues. The germline V gene has CDR1 MGHRA and CDR2 YSYEKL. CDR3 sequence: CASSQEVTSSKEQYF. CDR3 DNA sequence: TGCGCCAGCAGCCAAGAGGTGACTAGCTCCAAAGAGCAGTACTTC.

V is TRBV28 and J is TRBJ2-3; possible D gene TRBD2, 5 bases. The CDR3 totals 16 residues. CDR1 and CDR2 from the germline V gene are MDHEN and SYDVKM. The V and J ends lost 7 bases and 2 bases respectively, with 19 bases between them. CDR3 protein: CASTSRSGEDTDTQYF. The CDR3 DNA follows: TGTGCCAGCACCTCCCGGAGCGGAGAGGACACAGATACGCAGTATTTT.

The chain uses TRBV28 and TRBJ2-3, with 7 positions matching TRBD1. The CDR3 loop spans 15 amino acids. J lost 4 bases, V lost 4 bases, and 8 bases had no gene match. The germline V gene encodes CDR1 MDHEN and CDR2 SYDVKM. CDR3 nucleotide sequence: TGTGCCAGCAGTTCCTACCGACAGGGACCAGATACGCAGTATTTT. Translating it yields CASSSYRQGPDTQYF.

The chain combines TRBV9 with TRBJ2-1, with D perhaps matching TRBD1 (6 bases). V was trimmed by 6 bases and J by 4 bases, leaving 11 bases between them. The CDR3 length is 13 residues. The germline CDR1 and CDR2 sequences are SGDLS and YYNGEE. The DNA of the CDR3 is TGTGCCAGCACCCCGGACAGTTACAATGAGCAGTTCTTC. Translating it yields CASTPDSYNEQFF.

This chain uses TRBV27 with TRBJ1-3; the D is unclear. Germline CDR1 MNHEY, CDR2 SMNVEV (reference sequence). Trimming shortened V by 4 bases and J by 4 bases, and 8 bases separated the two germline ends. This CDR3 region has 13 residues. CDR3 in DNA: TGTGCCAGCAGTTCGGCTATCGGAAACACCATATATTTT. As protein: CASSSAIGNTIYF.

This clone showed up just once. This CDR3 is CSVLSHSGNTIYF. In nucleotides, the CDR3 is TGCAGCGTGTTATCACACTCTGGAAACACCATATATTTT. The chain uses TRBV29-1 and TRBJ1-3; D gene ambiguous. Trimming took 6 bases from V and 0 from J, leaving 9 bases between them. CDR3 length equals 13 residues. Germline lookup yields CDR1 SQVTM and CDR2 ANQGSEA. The variable domain in full, completed from reference TRBV29-1 and TRBJ1-3, reads SAVISQKPSRDICQRGTSLTIQCQVDSQVTMMFWYRQQPGQSLTLIATANQGSEATYESGFVIDKFPISRPNLTFSTLTVSNMSPEDSSIYLCSVLSHSGNTIYFGEGSWLTVV.

This chain connects TRBV19 to TRBJ2-1; 9 bases are shared with TRBD1. Germline CDR1 LNHDA, CDR2 SQIVND (reference sequence). J gave up 8 bases and V 5 bases, and 13 bases lay outside the gene matches. The CDR3 consists of 16 residues. CDR3 sequence (DNA): TGTGCCAGTAGTGTCCGAGGGACAGGGAGTCTCTATGAGCAGTTCTTC. Protein sequence: CASSVRGTGSLYEQFF.

This clone showed up just a few times. The chain recombines TRBV4-1 with TRBJ2-1; 11 bases fit TRBD2. V lost 0 bases to trimming and J lost 8 bases; unmatched junction nucleotides: 6. Germline lookup yields CDR1 MGHRA and CDR2 YSYEKL. This CDR3 comprises 16 residues. CDR3 residues: CASSQDHPSGRHEQFF. The CDR3 DNA follows: TGCGCCAGCAGCCAAGATCACCCTAGCGGGAGGCATGAGCAGTTCTTC.

The genes are TRBV6-4 and TRBJ2-7, with 7 bases fitting TRBD1. Germline CDR1 reads MRHNA; CDR2 reads SNTAGT. This CDR3 is 16 amino acids long. After removal of 5 bases from V and 3 bases from J, the junction contained 13 bases not matched to a gene. As DNA, the CDR3 is TGTGCCAGCAGTTCCATCCCCGACAGGGTCCTCTACGAGCAGTACTTC. It codes for CASSSIPDRVLYEQYF.

The CDR3 loop reads CASRRGDNSSPLHF. The CDR3 coding sequence is TGTGCCAGCCGTAGAGGGGATAATAGTTCACCCCTCCACTTT. The rearrangement uses TRBV6-6 and TRBJ1-6; D is possibly TRBD1 (5 bases). This CDR3 has 14 residues. The germline V gene encodes CDR1 MNHNY and CDR2 SVGAGI (reference sequence). V was clipped by 8 bases and J by 9 bases, with 17 bases between them.

The rearrangement joins TRBV7-3 to TRBJ1-1, with D unresolved. V lost 4 bases, J lost 1 base, and 7 bases lay in between. Germline V gene sequence: CDR1 SGHTA, CDR2 FQGTGA. This CDR3 comprises 13 residues. The CDR3 region is CASSSVGNTEAFF. The CDR3 coding sequence is TGTGCCAGCAGCTCTGTCGGGAACACTGAAGCTTTCTTT.

The V and J genes are TRBV19 and TRBJ1-2; D might be TRBD1 (5 bases). The CDR3 loop spans 13 amino acids. CDR1 is LNHDA, CDR2 SQIVND, per germline (reference sequence). Trimming shortened V by 5 bases and J by 8 bases, and 15 bases separated the two germline ends. This chain's CDR3 is CASSYQGGWGYTF. CDR3 bases: TGTGCCAGTAGTTATCAGGGAGGTTGGGGCTACACCTTC.

The sample holds one count of this clone. The chain uses TRBV7-6 and TRBJ2-3; 8 nucleotides agree with TRBD2. Per germline, CDR1 SGHVS and CDR2 FNYEAQ. Trimming took 2 bases from V and 4 from J; bases not matched to a gene: 11. This CDR3 has 17 amino acids. As DNA, the CDR3 is TGTGCCAGCAGCTTAACTTGGAGTAGCGGGGTTTCAGATACGCAGTATTTT. Residues: CASSLTWSSGVSDTQYF.

This clone was observed a single time. This chain joins TRBV7-8 and TRBJ1-2; D might be TRBD1 (5 bases). Germline V gene sequence: CDR1 SGHVS, CDR2 FQNEAQ. CDR3 length: 15 amino acids. Trimming cost V 5 bases and J 4 bases, with 17 bases left between them. The CDR3 is CASSVGPGDFYGYTF. The CDR3 DNA reads TGTGCCAGCAGCGTAGGGCCGGGGGACTTCTATGGCTACACCTTC. The variable domain in full, completed from reference TRBV7-8 and TRBJ1-2, reads GAGVSQSPRYKVAKRGQDVALRCDPISGHVSLFWYQQALGQGPEFLTYFQNEAQLDKSGLPSDRFFAERPEGSVSTLKIQRTQQEDSAVYLCASSVGPGDFYGYTFGSGTRLTVV.

The chain joins TRBV5-4 to TRBJ2-2, with unresolved D. This CDR3 spans 15 amino acids. Germline V gene sequence: CDR1 SGHNT, CDR2 YYREEE (reference sequence). Trimming removed 0 bases from V and 5 bases from J, with 11 bases in between. Here the CDR3 DNA reads TGTGCCAGCAGCTTGGATGGAGCATTTACCGGGGAGCTGTTTTTT. It encodes CASSLDGAFTGELFF.

The chain is built from TRBV9 and TRBJ2-7; D uncertain. Trimming stripped 0 bases from V and 1 base from J, with 8 bases between. The CDR3 spans 14 residues. Germline V CDR1 and CDR2: SGDLS, YYNGEE. For the CDR3, the DNA is TGTGCCAGCAGCGTAGAATACACTTCCTACGAGCAGTACTTC. Translation: CASSVEYTSYEQYF. Combining the CDR3 with reference TRBV9 and TRBJ2-7 gives the whole variable domain DSGVTQTPKHLITATGQRVTLRCSPRSGDLSVYWYQQSLDQGLQFLIQYYNGEERAKGNILERFSAQQFPDLHSELNLSSLELGDSALYFCASSVEYTSYEQYFGPGTRLTVT.